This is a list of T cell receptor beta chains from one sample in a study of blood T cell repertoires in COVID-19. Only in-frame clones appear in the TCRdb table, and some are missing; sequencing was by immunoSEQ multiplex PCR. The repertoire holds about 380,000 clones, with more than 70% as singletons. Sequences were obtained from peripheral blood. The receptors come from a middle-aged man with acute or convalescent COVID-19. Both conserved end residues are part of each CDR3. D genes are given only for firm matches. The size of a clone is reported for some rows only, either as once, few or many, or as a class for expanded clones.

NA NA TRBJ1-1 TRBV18 CASSSTGTEAFF TGTGCCAGCTCATCGACAGGTACTGAAGCTTTCTTT
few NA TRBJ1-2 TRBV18 CASSPPSGRNYGYTF TGTGCCAGCTCACCACCATCGGGTCGCAACTATGGCTACACCTTC
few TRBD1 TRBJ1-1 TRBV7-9 CASSRGQGRDEAFF TGTGCCAGCAGCCGAGGACAGGGGCGGGATGAAGCTTTCTTT
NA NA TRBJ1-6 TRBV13 CASSLGGSSYNSPLHF TGTGCCAGCAGCTTGGGCGGGAGCTCCTATAATTCACCCCTCCACTTT
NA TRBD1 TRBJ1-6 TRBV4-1 CASSQRGQGSRGSPLHF TGCGCCAGCAGCCAGCGGGGACAGGGCAGCAGGGGTTCACCCCTCCACTTT
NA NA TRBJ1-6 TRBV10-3 CAISESARRGSLSYNSPLHF TGTGCCATCAGTGAGTCAGCCCGCCGGGGGTCACTCTCCTATAATTCACCCCTCCACTTT
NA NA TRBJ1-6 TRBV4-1 CASSPAGGSYNSPLHF TGCGCCAGCAGCCCCGCCGGGGGCTCCTATAATTCACCCCTCCACTTT
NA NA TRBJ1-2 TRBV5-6 CASSAGRGFIYGYTF TGTGCCAGCAGCGCAGGTCGGGGGTTTATCTATGGCTACACCTTC
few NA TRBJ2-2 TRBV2 CASSEAMSNTGELFF TGTGCCAGCAGCGAAGCCATGTCGAACACCGGGGAGCTGTTTTTT
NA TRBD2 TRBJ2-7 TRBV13 CASSSPGLAGGTYEQYF TGTGCCAGCAGCTCTCCGGGACTAGCGGGGGGAACCTACGAGCAGTACTTC
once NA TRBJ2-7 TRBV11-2 CASRQVPLGQYF TGTGCCAGCCGTCAGGTGCCTCTCGGGCAGTACTTC
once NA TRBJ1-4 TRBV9 CASARNQWNEKLFF TGTGCCAGCGCCCGAAACCAGTGGAATGAAAAACTGTTTTTT
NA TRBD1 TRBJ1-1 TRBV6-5 CASSSNTGANEAFF TGTGCCAGCAGTTCCAATACAGGGGCTAATGAAGCTTTCTTT
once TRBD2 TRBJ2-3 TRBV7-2 CASSLGGLAGTDTQYF TGTGCCAGCAGCTTAGGAGGCCTAGCGGGGACAGATACGCAGTATTTT
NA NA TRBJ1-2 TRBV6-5 CASSYLADNYGYTF TGTGCCAGCAGTTACCTCGCGGATAACTATGGCTACACCTTC
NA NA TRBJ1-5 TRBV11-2 CASSLGTLSNQPQHF TGTGCCAGCAGCTTGGGGACACTTAGCAATCAGCCCCAGCATTTT
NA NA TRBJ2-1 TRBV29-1 CSVEIASYNEQFF TGCAGCGTTGAAATAGCGTCCTACAATGAGCAGTTCTTC
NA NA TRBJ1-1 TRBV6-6 CASRPVNTEAFF TGTGCCAGCAGACCAGTGAACACTGAAGCTTTCTTT
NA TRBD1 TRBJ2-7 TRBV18 CASSPSGTAYEQYF TGTGCCAGCTCTCCCTCCGGGACAGCCTACGAGCAGTACTTC
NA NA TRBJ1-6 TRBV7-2 CASTLSWPPGNSPLHF TGTGCCAGCACCCTAAGCTGGCCCCCGGGTAATTCACCCCTCCACTTT
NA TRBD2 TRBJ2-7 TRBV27 CASRNPLTLAGGSEQYF TGTGCCAGCAGGAACCCGTTAACACTAGCGGGGGGGAGTGAGCAGTACTTC
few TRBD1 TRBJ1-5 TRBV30 CAWGRQGYQPQHF TGTGCCTGGGGCAGACAGGGTTATCAGCCCCAGCATTTT
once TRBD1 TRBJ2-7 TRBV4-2 CASKPGQGLQGEQYF TGTGCCAGCAAACCGGGACAGGGGCTCCAAGGGGAGCAGTACTTC
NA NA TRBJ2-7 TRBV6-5 CASSQGGPYEQYF TGTGCCAGCAGTCAGGGGGGCCCCTACGAGCAGTACTTC
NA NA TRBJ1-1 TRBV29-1 CIGAQGPEAFF TGCATTGGGGCCCAGGGTCCTGAAGCTTTCTTT
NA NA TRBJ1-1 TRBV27 CASSFKTGLSEAFF TGTGCCAGCAGTTTTAAGACAGGTCTCTCTGAAGCTTTCTTT
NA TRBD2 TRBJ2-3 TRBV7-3 CASSLAGDPDTQYF TGTGCCAGCAGCTTAGCGGGAGACCCAGATACGCAGTATTTT
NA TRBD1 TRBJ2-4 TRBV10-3 CAISESAGGAPKNIQYF TGTGCCATCAGTGAGTCGGCAGGGGGCGCTCCCAAAAACATTCAGTACTTC
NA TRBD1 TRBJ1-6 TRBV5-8 CASSLTGEETYNSPLHF TGTGCCAGCAGCTTGACAGGGGAGGAAACCTATAATTCACCCCTCCACTTT
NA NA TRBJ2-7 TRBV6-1 CASSDFRTPSTNEQYF TGTGCCAGCAGTGACTTCCGGACACCTTCGACGAATGAGCAGTACTTC
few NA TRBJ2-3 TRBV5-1 CASRTIGPSPHTDTQYF TGCGCCAGCAGAACTATTGGCCCCAGCCCGCACACAGATACGCAGTATTTT
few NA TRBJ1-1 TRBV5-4 CASSWTATNTEAFF TGTGCCAGCAGCTGGACAGCGACGAACACTGAAGCTTTCTTT
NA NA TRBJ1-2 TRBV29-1 CSVQESFNYGYTF TGCAGCGTCCAAGAGTCTTTTAACTATGGCTACACCTTC
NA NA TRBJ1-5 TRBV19 CASSTDRAQPQHF TGTGCCAGTAGTACCGACAGAGCTCAGCCCCAGCATTTT
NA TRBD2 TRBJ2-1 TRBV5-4 CASSAGTSGARQQFF TGTGCCAGCAGCGCCGGGACTAGCGGGGCACGCCAACAGTTCTTC
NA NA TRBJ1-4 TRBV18 CASSPASTNEKLFF TGTGCCAGCTCACCAGCGTCAACTAATGAAAAACTGTTTTTT